This T cell receptor (beta chain) stems from a study of cytomegalovirus exposure and HLA in healthy donors. The study ran its PCR with 60 Vbeta and 13 Jbeta primers. Method: immunoSEQ multiplex PCR; TCRdb's copy keeps in-frame clones and lacks some. The sample lists roughly 80,000 clones, 60% to 85% occurring once. A few counts support this clone. The germline V gene has CDR1 SGHRS and CDR2 YFSETQ. Losses at the gene ends were 4 bases for V and 6 bases for J; bases not matched to a gene: 9. This CDR3 is 15 amino acids long. Sequencing used PBMCs. This clonotype was sampled from a male donor in good health and CMV-seronegative. The rearrangement joins TRBV5-1 to TRBJ2-1, with 8 bases lining up with TRBD2. The CDR3 nucleotides read TGCGCCAGCAGCCCGCGGACCGGGGGGGGCAATGAGCAGTTCTTC. Amino acid sequence: CASSPRTGGGNEQFF.